Listed below are T cell receptor beta chains from one sample, sequenced in a study of lymphopenia after photon versus proton radiotherapy. Sequencing used immunoSEQ multiplex PCR; TCRdb keeps in-frame clones, though not all of them. The sample includes 43,000 or so clones, less than 90% of them seen just once. The source material was peripheral blood, sampled from a patient treated with photon-based radiotherapy. These receptors were obtained from a middle-aged man with gastric cancer. Both conserved end residues are part of each CDR3.

j_gene: TRBJ1-1
v_gene: TRBV5-1
CDR3aa: CASKRTGNTEAFF

j_gene: TRBJ2-3
v_gene: TRBV4-3
CDR3aa: CASSQDLASGTDTQYF

j_gene: TRBJ2-7
v_gene: TRBV19
CDR3aa: CASSIGKVLLYEQYF

j_gene: TRBJ1-1
v_gene: TRBV5-5
CDR3aa: CASSLASPNTEAFF

j_gene: TRBJ1-2
v_gene: TRBV27
CDR3aa: CASSFRSTLGGEGYTF

j_gene: TRBJ1-1
v_gene: TRBV11-2
CDR3aa: CASSPPTGGWNTEAFF

j_gene: TRBJ1-6
v_gene: TRBV11-3
CDR3aa: CASSVGSSESPLHF

j_gene: TRBJ1-1
v_gene: TRBV7-3
CDR3aa: CASSLGQLNTEAFF

j_gene: TRBJ2-1
v_gene: TRBV9
CDR3aa: CASSVGGSGGFVSEQFF

j_gene: TRBJ1-2
v_gene: TRBV7-9
CDR3aa: CASSPQWAGGGGYTF

j_gene: TRBJ2-3
v_gene: TRBV7-9
CDR3aa: CASSRPGGLAGGPTDTQYF